These 20 T cell receptor beta chains were all obtained from the same sample, sequenced in a study of beta chain features in type 1 diabetes. Study-level results: Among patients with Type 1 diabetes, TCRB CDR3s were moderately but significantly shorter in every one of the four CD4+ subsets.

Expressed TCRB transcripts were sequenced, since all the RNA that had been isolated was reverse transcribed. The method was immunoSEQ multiplex PCR; TCRdb's version includes in-frame clones alone and lacks a portion of them. This table holds over 650,000 clones, around an eighth found once. No cognate antigen is known for these TCRs. The sample was naive CD4+ T cells from blood. These receptors came from a young man with type 1 diabetes.

This clone was seen more than once but under ten times. Other DNA sequences of this sample code for an identical CDR3. The V gene is TRBV20-1, the J gene TRBJ2-5; unclear D gene. The CDR3 covers 11 residues. Trimming shortened V by 6 bases and J by 5 bases, and 10 bases separated the two germline ends. The germline gives CDR1 DFQATT, CDR2 SNEGSKA (reference sequence). CDR3 sequence: CSARTRETQYF. For the CDR3, the DNA is TGCAGTGCAAGGACCCGCGAGACCCAGTACTTC.

The chain links TRBV5-1 to TRBJ1-4, with D possibly being TRBD1 (5 bases). Between the trimmed V and J ends, which lost 4 bases and 5 bases, there was a span of 15 bases. The CDR3 loop spans 15 amino acids. Germline V gene sequence: CDR1 SGHRS, CDR2 YFSETQ. CDR3 nucleotide sequence: TGCGCCAGCAGCCCTGACAGAAGTAGAAATGAAAAACTGTTTTTT. Protein: CASSPDRSRNEKLFF.

Comment on this clone: Other DNA sequences in this specimen translate into the identical CDR3. The chain is built from TRBV7-2 and TRBJ2-3; D is perhaps TRBD2 (5 bases). Between the trimmed V and J ends, which lost 5 bases and 5 bases, there was a span of 11 bases. Germline loops: CDR1 SGHTA, CDR2 FQGNSA. The CDR3 length is 13 residues. CDR3 sequence: CASSPGGGDTQYF. The DNA of the CDR3 is TGTGCCAGCAGCCCCGGTGGAGGAGATACGCAGTATTTT.

With respect to this clone: In the same sample, other DNA sequences code for this CDR3. The chain uses TRBV14 and TRBJ1-2; 9 positions match TRBD1. The CDR3 runs to 13 residues. V dropped 6 bases and J dropped 6; count of bases not matched to a gene: 5. Germline assignment: CDR1 SGHDN and CDR2 FVKESK. The CDR3 DNA reads TGTGCCAGCAGTCCGCGGACAGGGGATGGCTACACCTTC. It specifies CASSPRTGDGYTF.

The CDR3 region is CASSRQGDTEAFF. The CDR3 region has the DNA TGTGCCAGCAGTCGACAGGGTGACACTGAAGCTTTCTTT. The V call is TRBV6-6, the J call TRBJ1-1; TRBD1 matches at 7 bases. Trimming took 5 bases from V and 3 from J; bases not matched to a gene: 3. Per the germline V gene, CDR1 is MNHNY and CDR2 is SVGAGI (reference sequence). CDR3 length: 13 amino acids.

Note on this clone: One junction end does not reproduce the germline sequence, and a read error may be involved. The gene calls are TRBV6-1 and TRBJ1-5, with a tentative D call TRBD1 (6 bases). Germline V gene sequence: CDR1 MNHNS, CDR2 SASEGT. The CDR3 is made up of 17 amino acids. CDR3 region: CAISDDLGRGGNQPQHF. The CDR3 nucleotides are TGTGCCATCAGTGATGATTTAGGCAGGGGAGGAAATCAGCCCCAGCATTTT.

The chain couples TRBV2 to TRBJ2-1; possible D gene TRBD2, 5 bases. V was pared by 4 bases and J by 4 bases, with 11 bases between. The CDR3 is 14 residues long. Germline CDR1 is SNHLY and CDR2 is FYNNEI. Here the CDR3 DNA reads TGTGCCAGCAGTGTATTTGGAGGATACAATGAGCAGTTCTTC. Its protein product is CASSVFGGYNEQFF.

The gene calls are TRBV7-3 and TRBJ2-3, with 7 bases lining up with TRBD1. Germline assignment: CDR1 SGHTA and CDR2 FQGTGA. With 1 base clipped from V and 0 bases from J, the junction kept 10 bases outside the gene matches. This CDR3 is built from 18 residues. CDR3 amino acids: CASSLRTMWDSSTDTQYF. CDR3 in DNA: TGTGCCAGCAGCTTAAGGACGATGTGGGACAGTAGCACAGATACGCAGTATTTT.

This clone was recorded a few times. One end of the junction varies from germline; a read error may be responsible. This chain joins TRBV5-5 and TRBJ2-2; D gene unclear. The CDR3 spans 14 residues. Germline assignment: CDR1 SGHKS and CDR2 YYEKEE (reference sequence). CDR3 sequence reads: CASSQESITGELFF. In DNA, the CDR3 is TGCGCCAGCAGCCAAGAATCCATCACCGGGGAGCTGTTTTTT.

V usage is TRBV7-9 and J usage is TRBJ2-1, with a possible D match to TRBD1 (5 bases). Germline CDR1 and CDR2: SEHNR and FQNEAQ (reference sequence). The CDR3 is made up of 17 amino acids. V lost 4 bases, J lost 0 bases, and 16 bases lay in between. CDR3 nucleotide sequence: TGTGCCAGCAGCTCCCAGGGCGCGTCGAGCTCCTACAATGAGCAGTTCTTC. This codes for CASSSQGASSSYNEQFF.

The gene calls are TRBV11-3 and TRBJ1-1; perhaps TRBD1 as D (6 bases). The V end was cut by 1 base, the J end by 4 bases, with 16 bases between. The CDR3 is made up of 16 amino acids. Germline V gives CDR1 SGHNT, CDR2 YENEEA. CDR3 in amino acids: CASSLGGVGATTEAFF. For the CDR3, the DNA is TGTGCCAGCAGCTTAGGGGGAGTGGGGGCGACCACTGAAGCTTTCTTT.

The sample holds a few counts of this clone. V usage is TRBV6-1 and J usage is TRBJ1-5; the D gene is possibly TRBD1 (6 bases). Per germline, CDR1 MNHNS and CDR2 SASEGT. V was pared by 7 bases and J by 9 bases, with 19 bases between. The CDR3 is 14 amino acids. The CDR3 loop reads CASNSLRGVGPQHF. CDR3 nucleotide sequence: TGTGCCAGCAACAGCCTCAGGGGAGTCGGGCCCCAGCATTTT.

The table lists this clone with a few counts. The chain is built from TRBV21-1 and TRBJ1-1. TRBV21-1 is described as a pseudogene. The CDR3 covers 18 residues. This CDR3 is CASSKNDQAGQKNTEAFF. CDR3 nucleotide sequence: TGTGCCAGCAGCAAAAATGATCAAGCGGGTCAAAAGAACACTGAAGCTTTCTTT.

In its sample, this clone was seen once. This chain uses TRBV11-2 with TRBJ1-1; D remains ambiguous. This CDR3 has 16 amino acids. CDR1 and CDR2 from the germline V gene are SGHAT and FQNNGV. The germline V and J ends were trimmed by 3 bases and 0 bases, with 14 bases remaining between them. This CDR3 reads CASSFLGGVMNTEAFF. Here the CDR3 DNA reads TGTGCCAGCAGCTTCCTAGGTGGAGTCATGAACACTGAAGCTTTCTTT.

The rearrangement uses TRBV5-1 and TRBJ2-6, with 9 bases matching TRBD1. V was pared by 5 bases and J by 2 bases, with 5 bases of the junction left unmatched. The germline gives CDR1 SGHRS, CDR2 YFSETQ. The CDR3 is 16 residues long. CDR3 residues: CASRDRGGPGANVLTF. DNA for the CDR3: TGCGCCAGCAGGGACAGGGGAGGACCTGGGGCCAACGTCCTGACTTTC.

The V call is TRBV18, the J call TRBJ2-7; the match to TRBD1 covers 11 bases. The CDR3 sequence is 15 residues long. The J segment lost 5 bases and the V segment lost 3 bases, leaving 6 bases of the junction unmatched. Germline CDR1 KGHSH, CDR2 LQKENI. The CDR3 nucleotides are TGTGCCAGCTCACCCAACCCGGGACAGGGGGACGAGCAGTACTTC. Its translation: CASSPNPGQGDEQYF.

The chain couples TRBV14 to TRBJ1-2; no firm D call. V lost 1 base, J lost 11 bases, and 14 bases lay in between. Germline V gene lookup returns CDR1 SGHDN and CDR2 FVKESK. CDR3 length: 13 amino acids. CDR3 in DNA: TGTGCCAGCAGCCAAGCCGGAGCGATCCGGTACACCTTC. Translated, it gives CASSQAGAIRYTF.

The CDR3 sequence: CASSLGGGGPYNEQFF. The CDR3 nucleotides read TGTGCCAGCAGCTTAGGAGGCGGGGGCCCCTACAATGAGCAGTTCTTC. The chain joins TRBV7-9 to TRBJ2-1, with D maybe TRBD2 (7 bases). Germline V CDR1 and CDR2: SEHNR, FQNEAQ (reference sequence). The CDR3 has 16 residues. Trimming took off 1 base at V and 2 bases at J, with 12 bases between the two ends.

This chain uses TRBV25-1 with TRBJ1-3; no reliable D call. The CDR3 is 15 amino acids. Germline V gene data show CDR1 as MGHDK and CDR2 as SYGVNS. Trimming pared 5 bases from V and 5 bases from J, leaving 16 bases between. Written as DNA, the CDR3 is TGTGCCAGCAGTCCCCCTCGGGGAATACGAAACACCATATATTTT. This sequence encodes CASSPPRGIRNTIYF. Using reference TRBV25-1 and TRBJ1-3 for the parts outside the CDR3, the full variable domain is EADIYQTPRYLVIGTGKKITLECSQTMGHDKMYWYQQDPGMELHLIHYSYGVNSTEKGDLSSESTVSRIRTEHFPLTLESARPSHTSQYLCASSPPRGIRNTIYFGEGSWLTVV.

This clone was counted a few times. V usage is TRBV29-1 and J usage is TRBJ1-4; unclear D gene. This CDR3 contains 10 residues. Germline V CDR1 and CDR2: SQVTM, ANQGSEA. The germline V and J ends were trimmed by 6 bases and 6 bases, with 5 bases remaining between them. The CDR3 loop is CSVLDEKLFF. CDR3 DNA sequence: TGCAGCGTCCTCGATGAAAAACTGTTTTTT.